This is a list of T cell receptor beta chains from one sample in a study of early T cells in non-severe SARS-CoV-2 infection. MiXCR, run by TCRdb on the 5' RACE reads, gives a single entry per CDR3 protein. The sample contains almost 30,000 distinct CDR3 sequences, approximately 6% of which appear only once. The sequenced material came from whole blood. The receptors were sampled from an adult who was a healthcare worker with PCR-confirmed SARS-CoV-2 infection or an uninfected control (not recorded which). Both conserved end residues are part of each CDR3. D genes are given only for firm matches. Where a row states a size, it is once, few, many or the class of an expanded clone; other rows omit it.

once,TRBJ2-3,TRBV7-2,-,CASSSTRADTQYF,TGTGCCAGCAGTTCTACTAGGGCAGATACGCAGTATTTT
few,TRBJ2-3,TRBV7-9,-,CASSPGAQGDTQYF,TGTGCCAGCAGCCCGGGCGCCCAGGGAGATACGCAGTATTTT
few,TRBJ2-3,TRBV6-6,-,CASSYRLYVESTDTQYF,TGTGCCAGCAGTTACCGCCTCTACGTTGAATCTACAGATACGCAGTATTTT
many,TRBJ2-1,TRBV20-1,-,CSARGSASYNEQFF,TGCAGTGCTAGAGGTAGCGCGTCCTACAATGAGCAGTTCTTC
many,TRBJ2-4,TRBV29-1,TRBD1,CSAAPGQGGQNIQYF,TGCAGCGCTGCCCCGGGACAGGGTGGGCAAAACATTCAGTACTTC
many,TRBJ1-4,TRBV20-1,-,CSVTQGATNEKLFF,TGCAGTGTTACTCAGGGCGCTACTAATGAAAAACTGTTTTTT
many,TRBJ1-4,TRBV20-1,-,CSAFFEVFGEKLFF,TGCAGTGCTTTTTTTGAAGTTTTCGGAGAAAAACTGTTTTTT
many,TRBJ2-5,TRBV9,-,CASSPMGGWQETQYF,TGTGCCAGCAGTCCTATGGGGGGCTGGCAAGAGACCCAGTACTTC
few,TRBJ2-5,TRBV7-2,TRBD2,CASSLYSSGDGPQYF,TGTGCCAGCAGCTTATATTCTAGCGGGGACGGGCCCCAGTACTTC
many,TRBJ1-3,TRBV7-9,-,CASSLSLSYSGNTIYF,TGTGCCAGCAGCTTATCTTTATCCTACTCTGGAAACACCATATATTTT
many,TRBJ2-2,TRBV5-5,TRBD1,CASSWTGITGELFF,TGTGCCAGCAGCTGGACAGGGATCACCGGGGAGCTGTTTTTT
medium-sized,TRBJ2-1,TRBV12-3/TRBV12-4,-,CASSSLRDSLF,TGTGCCAGCAGTTCTCTCCGGGACTCTCTCTTC
few,TRBJ2-4,TRBV28,-,CASSLAAIQYF,TGTGCCAGCAGTTTAGCCGCTATTCAGTACTTC
many,TRBJ1-1,TRBV6-5,TRBD1,CASSSWTGGFTEAFF,TGTGCCAGCAGTTCCTGGACAGGGGGCTTCACTGAAGCTTTCTTT
medium-sized,TRBJ1-2,TRBV27,TRBD1,CASLTPRDRGRNGYTF,TGTGCCAGCCTGACCCCCCGGGACAGGGGGCGAAATGGCTACACCTTC
many,TRBJ2-1,TRBV20-1,-,CSALDLNSYNEQFF,TGCAGTGCCCTGGACTTAAACTCCTACAATGAGCAGTTCTTC
-,TRBJ1-1,TRBV28,TRBD1,CASSTGDTEAFF,TGTGCCAGCAGTACAGGGGACACTGAAGCTTTCTTT
many,TRBJ2-6,TRBV2,-,CASTWDGHSGANVLTF,TGTGCCAGCACCTGGGACGGTCACTCTGGGGCCAACGTCCTGACTTTC
many,TRBJ2-7,TRBV19,-,CASSIMLGSEQYF,TGTGCCAGTAGTATTATGTTAGGGAGCGAGCAGTACTTC
-,TRBJ2-1,TRBV12-3/TRBV12-4,TRBD1,CASSRGTGGYNEQFF,TGTGCCAGCAGCCGCGGGACAGGGGGATACAATGAGCAGTTCTTC
many,TRBJ2-5,TRBV5-1,TRBD2,CASSLASGGETQYF,TGCGCCAGCAGCTTGGCTAGCGGGGGCGAGACCCAGTACTTC
many,TRBJ1-1,TRBV20-1,-,CSARRPTSGNTEAFF,TGCAGTGCTAGACGTCCGACATCGGGGAACACTGAAGCTTTCTTT
-,TRBJ2-7,TRBV10-3,TRBD1,CAISGQGTSEQYF,TGTGCCATCAGTGGACAGGGGACGTCCGAGCAGTACTTC
many,TRBJ2-7,TRBV6-5,-,CASSSQETAYEQYF,TGTGCCAGCAGCTCCCAGGAAACTGCCTACGAGCAGTACTTC
-,TRBJ2-5,TRBV7-6,-,CASSDRKETQYF,TGTGCCAGCAGCGACAGGAAAGAGACCCAGTACTTC
few,TRBJ2-7,TRBV27,-,CASSQLAVAPGEQYF,TGTGCCAGCAGTCAACTCGCGGTGGCCCCGGGGGAGCAGTACTTC
-,TRBJ2-1,TRBV11-2,TRBD2,CASSLEGLAYNEQFF,TGTGCCAGCAGCTTAGAAGGACTAGCCTACAATGAGCAGTTCTTC
many,TRBJ2-2,TRBV5-1,-,CASGSRRARGTGELFF,TGCGCCAGCGGATCTAGGAGGGCAAGGGGAACCGGGGAGCTGTTTTTT
-,TRBJ2-2,TRBV20-1,-,CSARTGLTGELVF,TGCAGTGCTAGAACGGGCCTCACCGGGGAGCTGGTTTTT
many,TRBJ2-7,TRBV20-1,TRBD2,CSVPSGGGYEQYF,TGCAGTGTCCCCAGCGGGGGAGGATACGAGCAGTACTTC
-,TRBJ2-7,TRBV15,-,CANRDPTSYEQYF,TGTGCCAACCGGGACCCAACGTCCTACGAGCAGTACTTC
many,TRBJ2-1,TRBV20-1,-,CSADRRGVREQFF,TGCAGTGCGGACCGGAGAGGGGTCCGTGAGCAGTTCTTC
many,TRBJ1-5,TRBV19,-,CASSIWNPNQPQHF,TGTGCCAGTAGTATCTGGAACCCGAATCAGCCCCAGCATTTT
once,TRBJ1-2,TRBV12-3/TRBV12-4,-,CASRPIGPHF,TGTGCCAGCAGGCCTATTGGACCCCACTTC
few,TRBJ2-7,TRBV20-1,TRBD2,CSGKLAGLREQYF,TGCAGTGGCAAACTAGCGGGGCTTCGAGAGCAGTACTTC
many,TRBJ1-1,TRBV5-4,-,CASSLDTNTEAFF,TGTGCCAGCAGCTTGGACACGAACACTGAAGCTTTCTTT
many,TRBJ2-5,TRBV9,TRBD2,CASSHLRSSGEETQYF,TGTGCCAGCAGCCACCTCCGTTCTAGCGGAGAAGAGACCCAGTACTTC
-,TRBJ1-4,TRBV7-9,-,CASSLVNLGEKLFF,TGTGCCAGCAGCTTAGTCAACTTGGGAGAAAAACTGTTTTTT
many,TRBJ2-7,TRBV7-6,TRBD1,CASSSRDRAAYEQYF,TGTGCCAGCAGCTCCCGGGACAGGGCCGCCTACGAGCAGTACTTC
-,TRBJ2-3,TRBV5-4,TRBD2,CASSLDLAGGGVDTQYF,TGTGCCAGCAGCTTGGACCTAGCGGGGGGCGGTGTCGATACGCAGTATTTT
few,TRBJ1-2,TRBV5-1,-,CASSPGGFYGYTF,TGCGCCAGCAGCCCGGGGGGCTTCTATGGCTACACCTTC
many,TRBJ2-3,TRBV7-2,TRBD2,CASSSVVGGISDTQYF,TGTGCCAGCAGCTCCGTCGTGGGGGGGATCTCAGATACGCAGTATTTT
many,TRBJ2-1,TRBV29-1,TRBD1,CSVPTGKLLRGPYNEQFF,TGCAGCGTCCCGACAGGGAAGCTTCTAAGAGGCCCCTACAATGAGCAGTTCTTC
-,TRBJ2-7,TRBV9,-,CASSVGDSSSYEQYF,TGTGCCAGCAGCGTAGGCGATAGTTCCTCCTACGAGCAGTACTTC
-,TRBJ1-2,TRBV3-1,TRBD1,CASSQDAGTGNSRYGYTF,TGTGCCAGCAGCCAAGACGCCGGGACAGGGAACTCTCGGTATGGCTACACCTTC
many,TRBJ1-5,TRBV10-2,-,CASRLDSPYQPQHF,TGCGCCAGCAGGCTGGACAGCCCCTATCAGCCCCAGCATTTT
few,TRBJ1-3,TRBV5-1,-,CASSPAGVPGNTIYF,TGCGCCAGCAGCCCCGCCGGGGTCCCTGGAAACACCATATATTTT
-,TRBJ2-1,TRBV20-1,-,CSAGRDFSYNEQFF,TGCAGTGCTGGCCGGGACTTCTCGTACAATGAGCAGTTCTTC
many,TRBJ2-3,TRBV5-1,-,CASSLAFITGTQYF,TGCGCCAGCAGCTTGGCGTTTATCACAGGCACGCAGTATTTT
many,TRBJ1-1,TRBV11-3,-,CASSLVGDTEAFF,TGTGCCAGCAGCTTAGTGGGGGACACTGAAGCTTTCTTT
many,TRBJ2-7,TRBV28,-,CASSLTFGYYEQYF,TGTGCCAGCAGTTTGACGTTCGGTTACTACGAGCAGTACTTC